This is a list of T cell receptor beta chains from one sample in a study of CD8 T cells in Susac syndrome. TCRdb re-called the immunoSEQ multiplex PCR reads with MiXCR, one entry per CDR3 protein. The sample lists roughly 180,000 distinct CDR3 sequences, around 95% occurring once. The sample was CD4+ T cells from PBMCs. The receptors originated from a human donor in good health. Each CDR3 is given with its conserved first and last residue. A D gene is named only where the DNA matches it firmly. A row's size may be missing; if present it is once, few, many or a size class.

size,J,V,D,DNA,CDR3
NA,TRBJ1-3,TRBV7-2,TRBD1,TGTGCCAGCAGCTCGGGACAGATCCGTTCTGGAAACACCATATATTTT,CASSSGQIRSGNTIYF
few,TRBJ1-5,TRBV30,NA,TGTGCCTGGAGTGGTGACAGCAATCAGCCCCAGCATTTT,CAWSGDSNQPQHF
NA,TRBJ2-1,TRBV24-1,NA,TGTGCCACCAGTGGGGCATCCTACAATGAGCAGTTCTTC,CATSGASYNEQFF
NA,TRBJ2-7,TRBV20-1,NA,TGCAGTGCTCCGAACACGGGACATACCGATTACGAGCAGTACTTC,CSAPNTGHTDYEQYF
NA,TRBJ2-5,TRBV20-1,TRBD1,TGCAGTGCTAGAGATCTAGACAGGGGAGATGAGACCCAGTACTTC,CSARDLDRGDETQYF
NA,TRBJ2-5,TRBV5-8,NA,TGTGCCAGCAGCTTGGATGGACTGGGGTTAGGAGAGACCCAGTACTTC,CASSLDGLGLGETQYF
NA,TRBJ2-5,TRBV28,NA,TGTGCCAGCAGGGGGGCCTCCAAGACCCAGTACTTC,CASRGASKTQYF
NA,TRBJ1-1,TRBV20-1,NA,TGCAGTGCTAGAGATGTAACAGGGTCGAACACTGAAGCTTTCTTT,CSARDVTGSNTEAFF
NA,TRBJ2-5,TRBV20-1,TRBD1,TGCAGTGCTAGAATGGACAGGGGGATAGAGACCCAGTACTTC,CSARMDRGIETQYF
once,TRBJ2-3,TRBV29-1,TRBD2,TGCAGCGTTCAGGGACTAGCGGGGGGGAACACAGATACGCAGTATTTT,CSVQGLAGGNTDTQYF
NA,TRBJ1-2,TRBV30,TRBD1,TGTGCCTTCAAGACAGGGAACAACTATGGCTACACCTTC,CAFKTGNNYGYTF
NA,TRBJ1-2,TRBV12-3/TRBV12-4,TRBD1,TGTGCCAGCAGTCCTACAGGGGAAAACTATGGCTACACCTTC,CASSPTGENYGYTF
NA,TRBJ1-2,TRBV20-1,NA,TGCAGTGCAGGGGGGTACTATGGCTACACCTTC,CSAGGYYGYTF
NA,TRBJ1-6,TRBV6-1,NA,TGTGCCAGCACCCCACGGGGGATCGGGTACAATTCACCCCTCCACTTT,CASTPRGIGYNSPLHF
NA,TRBJ1-1,TRBV29-1,NA,TGCAGCGTTCGAAGGTGGAAATCCGAAGCTTTCTTT,CSVRRWKSEAFF
few,TRBJ2-5,TRBV3-1,NA,TGTGCCAGTAGTCAGGGGAGGGAGACCCAGTACTTC,CASSQGRETQYF
NA,TRBJ2-3,TRBV29-1,TRBD1,TGCAGCGCCGGGACAGCGACAGATACGCAGTATTTT,CSAGTATDTQYF
NA,TRBJ1-2,TRBV20-1,NA,TGCAGTGTATGGGGTACCTATGGCTACACCTTC,CSVWGTYGYTF
NA,TRBJ2-2,TRBV4-3,NA,TGCGCCAGCAGCCAAGCCCCCCGGTCCGGGGAGCTGTTTTTT,CASSQAPRSGELFF
NA,TRBJ2-1,TRBV5-6,TRBD2,TGTGCCAGCAGCGGGACTAGTTCCTACAATGAGCAGTTCTTC,CASSGTSSYNEQFF